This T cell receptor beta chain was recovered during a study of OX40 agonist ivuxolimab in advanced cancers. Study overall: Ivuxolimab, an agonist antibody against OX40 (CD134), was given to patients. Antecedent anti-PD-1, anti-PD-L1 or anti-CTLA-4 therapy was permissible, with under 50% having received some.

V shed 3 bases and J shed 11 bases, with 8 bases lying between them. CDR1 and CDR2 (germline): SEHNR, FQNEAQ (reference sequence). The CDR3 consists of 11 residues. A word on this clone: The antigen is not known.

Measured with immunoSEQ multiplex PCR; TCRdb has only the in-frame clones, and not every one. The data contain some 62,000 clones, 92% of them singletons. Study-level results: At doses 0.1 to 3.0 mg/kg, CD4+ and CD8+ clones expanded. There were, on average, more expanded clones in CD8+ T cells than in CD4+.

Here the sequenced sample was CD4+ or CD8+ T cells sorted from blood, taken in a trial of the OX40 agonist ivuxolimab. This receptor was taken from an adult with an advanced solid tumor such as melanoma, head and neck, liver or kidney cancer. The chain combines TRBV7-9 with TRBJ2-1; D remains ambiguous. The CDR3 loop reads CASSFSEKQFF. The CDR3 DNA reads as TGTGCCAGCAGCTTCTCAGAGAAGCAGTTCTTC.